This TCR beta chain derives from a study of blood T cell repertoires in COVID-19. This clone was recorded a few times. Germline-derived CDR1 and CDR2 are MNHNY and SVGAGI (reference sequence). CDR3 length: 14 residues. V gave up 6 bases and J gave up 6 bases; unmatched junction bases: 6. Libraries were prepared by immunoSEQ multiplex PCR; TCRdb keeps only in-frame clonotypes and omits some of them. The sample lists about 330,000 clones; about 90% were seen once. This TCR derives from a woman aged 25 to 39 who had recovered from COVID-19. This sequence joins TRBV6-6 and TRBJ1-5, with 9 bases fitting TRBD1. What was sequenced was PBMCs or T cells enriched from blood (not recorded which). CDR3 nucleotides: TGTGCCAGCAGCCCACAGGGGGCAGGTCAGCCCCAGCATTTT. This encodes CASSPQGAGQPQHF.